These 15 T cell receptor beta chains came from one sample sequenced in a study of monozygotic twins with inflammatory bowel disease. TCRdb reanalyzed the 5' RACE reads, giving one entry per CDR3 protein sequence and no DNA. The sample table sets out some 400,000 distinct CDR3 sequences. Specimen: blood. These receptors were taken from a human donor with ulcerative colitis or Crohn's disease, or a healthy co-twin of an affected twin (not recorded which).

This chain joins TRBV2 and TRBJ2-7; TCRdb reports TRBD1, a call that lacks DNA to check it against. Germline V gene lookup returns CDR1 SNHLY and CDR2 FYNNEI. The CDR3 loop spans 16 amino acids. CDR3 sequence reads: CATSGKGRGQGYEQYF. Combining the CDR3 with reference TRBV2 and TRBJ2-7 gives the whole variable domain EPEVTQTPSHQVTQMGQEVILRCVPISNHLYFYWYRQILGQKVEFLVSFYNNEISEKSEIFDDQFSVERPDGSNFTLKIRSTKLEDSAMYFCATSGKGRGQGYEQYFGPGTRLTVT.

The chain joins TRBV7-2 to TRBJ2-3; TCRdb reports TRBD1, a call that lacks DNA to check it against. The CDR3 runs 15 residues. Germline V lookup: CDR1 SGHTA, CDR2 FQGNSA. The CDR3 spells CASSLRGDNTDTQYF.

The V gene is TRBV5-1, the J gene TRBJ2-3; absent DNA, TCRdb's TRBD2 call cannot be checked. CDR3 length equals 20 residues. The germline CDR1 and CDR2 sequences are SGHRS and YFSETQ. Here the CDR3 reads CASTHQITSGGAGSTDTQYF. The complete variable domain, with remaining parts taken from reference TRBV5-1 and TRBJ2-3, reads KAGVTQTPRYLIKTRGQQVTLSCSPISGHRSVSWYQQTPGQGLQFLFEYFSETQRNKGNFPGRFSGRQFSNSRSEMNVSTLELGDSALYLCASTHQITSGGAGSTDTQYFGPGTRLTVL.

The chain joins TRBV6-1 to TRBJ2-6; TCRdb gives TRBD1 as the D gene, but with no DNA this cannot be confirmed. Germline CDR1 is MNHNS and CDR2 is SASEGT. The CDR3 loop spans 16 amino acids. CDR3: CASKRTASSGANVLTF.

J is TRBJ1-6 and V is TRBV20-1; with no DNA, the TCRdb D assignment of TRBD1 cannot be verified. The CDR3 covers 16 residues. Germline V gene sequence: CDR1 DFQATT, CDR2 SNEGSKA (reference sequence). CDR3 amino acids: CSAGSFQGFDNSPLHF.

This rearrangement joins TRBV5-1 to TRBJ2-7. Germline V CDR1 and CDR2: SGHRS, YFSETQ. The CDR3 extends over 14 amino acids. This CDR3 is CASSLDMTSYEQYF.

The chain carries TRBV19 and TRBJ2-1; the TCRdb call, TRBD2, lacks DNA for checking. The germline V gene has CDR1 LNHDA and CDR2 SQIVND (reference sequence). The CDR3 is 15 residues long. CDR3 amino acids: CASSSRGGLYNEQFF. Full variable domain (missing parts from reference TRBV19 and TRBJ2-1): DGGITQSPKYLFRKEGQNVTLSCEQNLNHDAMYWYRQDPGQGLRLIYYSQIVNDFQKGDIAEGYSVSREKKESFPLTVTSAQKNPTAFYLCASSSRGGLYNEQFFGPGTRLTVL.

The V call is TRBV20-1, the J call TRBJ1-1; TCRdb calls TRBD1, which cannot be checked without DNA. The germline CDR1 and CDR2 sequences are DFQATT and SNEGSKA (reference sequence). The CDR3 spans 14 residues. The CDR3 loop reads CSARDPGDSTEAFF.

J is TRBJ1-6 and V is TRBV30. Germline values: CDR1 GTSNPN, CDR2 SVGIG (reference sequence). CDR3 length: 15 residues. CDR3 loop: CAWSSSGTGLGPLHF.

The rearrangement links TRBV12-3 or TRBV12-4 to TRBJ2-1. The CDR3 covers 15 residues. CDR3 region: CASSSSGGNGNEQFF.

The chain has TRBV6-1 and TRBJ2-1; TCRdb indicates TRBD2, and absent DNA this call remains unverified. The germline CDR1 and CDR2 sequences are MNHNS and SASEGT. CDR3 length: 15 residues. The CDR3 region is CASSVRRGGWYEQFF.

The chain combines TRBV5-4 with TRBJ2-5; TCRdb returns TRBD2, unconfirmable since there is no DNA. The CDR3 contains 17 residues. Germline-derived CDR1 and CDR2 are SGHNT and YYREEE (reference sequence). The CDR3 here is CASSLSPGLANQETQYF.

The chain carries TRBV25-1 and TRBJ2-5; with no DNA, the TCRdb D assignment of TRBD2 cannot be verified. This CDR3 has 14 amino acids. Germline V gene data show CDR1 as MGHDK and CDR2 as SYGVNS. The CDR3 loop reads CASSGTNFQETQYF.

J is TRBJ2-3 and V is TRBV7-2. CDR3 length equals 12 residues. In germline, CDR1 is SGHTA, CDR2 FQGNSA. CDR3 loop: CASSSLTDTQYF.

The V call is TRBV5-4, the J call TRBJ2-1; TCRdb lists TRBD2, though no DNA is available to test this call. The CDR3 is 14 residues long. Germline assignment: CDR1 SGHNT and CDR2 YYREEE (reference sequence). The CDR3 here is CASSPRTKESEQFF.